This T cell receptor beta chain was sequenced for a study of blood T cell repertoires in COVID-19 (dated by TCRdb to 2018 to 2020). Broadly, across the study: Collaborator samples came from the United States, Italy and Spain and covered acute and convalescent phases of COVID-19. The material from the prospective study consisted of cDNA or gDNA derived from T cells, B-cell-depleted T cells, or PBMCs. Subjects who had been exposed to COVID-19, were actively infected with it, or had recovered from it provided the deeply sampled blood TCRbeta repertoires that made up the dataset. The repertoires were released in a freely available public database meant as a resource for research on the immune response to SARS-CoV-2. The samples were drawn from the first 160 participants of the ongoing ImmuneRACE study and from 1,200 or so subjects provided by 6 global collaborators. The sample metadata nearly always contained a de-identified subject ID, COVID-19 status, age in years and sex. Where available, HLA class I and class II types were obtained from metadata supplied by the sample provider rather than from assay-based typing.

Broader findings and caveats from the paper: The quantity of clinical and demographic metadata differed by source and by participant and was supplied without curation.

TCRbeta CDR3 regions were amplified from genomic DNA by means of the immunoSEQ Assay, a bias-controlled multiplex PCR. The original methods were these. Within the assay, amplification of reference gene primers was used to estimate how many nucleated cells each sample contained. To quantify the absolute abundance of each unique TCRbeta CDR3 rearrangement, sequence reads were collapsed and filtered. For each sample, productive Simpson clonality was calculated as the square root of Simpson's diversity index over productive rearrangements. TCRdb stores this immuneACCESS table with in-frame sequences only. Part of the clones is absent; in the studies checked, under half of the shortfall reflects unresolved V genes, and no reason is known for the rest. From that table come the V and J calls and clone size; the DNA was used to work out D and trimming. A total of approximately 200,000 clones appear in this sample, roughly nine tenths of them only once. Clones ranked in the top ten supply about 3.5% of the sample.

Participants in the prospective study were aged about 18 to 89 years, lived in over 20 United States geographic areas, and enrolled through a virtual design. In the prospective study, participants were assigned to cohorts based on the clinical history participants reported in a screening survey and a study questionnaire. Mobile phlebotomists in the prospective study collected whole blood, serum and a nasopharyngeal or oropharyngeal swab from every participant. Additional blood draws and questionnaires over an approximately two-month period could optionally be provided by prospective study participants. Before DNA extraction, blood samples from the prospective study were shipped at room temperature or frozen. The CDR3 starts with the cysteine, ends with the phenylalanine, and has 15 residues. Only the CDR3 DNA stays, 45 bases, in frame from base 1. The germline V gene specifies MNHNS as CDR1 and SASEGT as CDR2. V is shortened by 1 base, J by 3 bases, and the region joining them spans 13 bases.

This clone appeared a single time. Its antigen remains unidentified. No base qualities exist here, and no much larger clone lies one base off it. Sequenced input: PBMCs or T cells enriched from blood (not recorded which). The TCR was taken from a woman between 18 and 29 years old in a cohort exposed to, infected with or recovered from COVID-19 (not recorded which). The receptor chain draws on TRBV6-1 and TRBJ2-7; tentative D gene TRBD2, with 6 bases matching. The CDR3 region has the sequence CASSEEAMGGYEQYF. DNA sequence: TGTGCCAGCAGTGAAGAGGCAATGGGAGGCTACGAGCAGTACTTC.